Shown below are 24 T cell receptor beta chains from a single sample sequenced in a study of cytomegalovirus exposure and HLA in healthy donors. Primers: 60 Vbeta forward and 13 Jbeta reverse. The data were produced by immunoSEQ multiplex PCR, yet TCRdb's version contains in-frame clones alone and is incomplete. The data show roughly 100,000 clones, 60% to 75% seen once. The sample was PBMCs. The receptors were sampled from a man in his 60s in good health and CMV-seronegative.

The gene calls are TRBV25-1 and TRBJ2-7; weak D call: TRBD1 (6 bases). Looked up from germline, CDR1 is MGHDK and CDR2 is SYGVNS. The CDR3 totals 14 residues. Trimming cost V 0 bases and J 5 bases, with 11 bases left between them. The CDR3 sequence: CASSEYLQGNEQYF. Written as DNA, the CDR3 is TGTGCCAGCAGTGAATACCTACAGGGTAACGAGCAGTACTTC.

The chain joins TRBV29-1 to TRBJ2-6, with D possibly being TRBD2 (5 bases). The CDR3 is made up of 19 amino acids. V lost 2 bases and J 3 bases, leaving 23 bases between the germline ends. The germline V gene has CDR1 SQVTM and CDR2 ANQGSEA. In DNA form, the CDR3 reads TGCAGCGTTGAAAACCCACCGTTAGAGGGCCTGCTTGGGGCCAACGTCCTGACTTTC. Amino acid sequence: CSVENPPLEGLLGANVLTF.

In DNA form, the CDR3 reads TGTGCCAGCAGCCAACCTGACAGATCCTACGAGCAGTACTTC. As protein: CASSQPDRSYEQYF. This chain joins TRBV7-9 and TRBJ2-7; maybe TRBD1 (5 bases). V lost 5 bases and J lost 1, with 12 bases in between. The CDR3 spans 14 residues. Germline CDR1 and CDR2: SEHNR and FQNEAQ (reference sequence).

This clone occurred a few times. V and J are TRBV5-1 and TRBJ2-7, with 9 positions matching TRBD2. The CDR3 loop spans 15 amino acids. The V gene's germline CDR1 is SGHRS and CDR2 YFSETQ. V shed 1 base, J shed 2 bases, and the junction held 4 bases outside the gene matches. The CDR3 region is CASSLIAGETYEQYF. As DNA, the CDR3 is TGCGCCAGCAGCTTGATAGCGGGGGAGACCTACGAGCAGTACTTC.

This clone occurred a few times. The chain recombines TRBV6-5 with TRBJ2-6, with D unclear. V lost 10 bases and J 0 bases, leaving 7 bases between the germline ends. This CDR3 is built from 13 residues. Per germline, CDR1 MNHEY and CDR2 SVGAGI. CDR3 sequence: CATIPSGANVLTF. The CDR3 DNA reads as TGTGCCACCATCCCCTCTGGGGCCAACGTCCTGACTTTC.

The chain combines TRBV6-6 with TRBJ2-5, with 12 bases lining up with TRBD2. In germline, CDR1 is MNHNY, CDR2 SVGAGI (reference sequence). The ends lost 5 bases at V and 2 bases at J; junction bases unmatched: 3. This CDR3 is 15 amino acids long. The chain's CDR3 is CASSLLAGGQETQYF. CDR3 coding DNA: TGTGCCAGCAGTCTTCTAGCGGGGGGGCAAGAGACCCAGTACTTC.

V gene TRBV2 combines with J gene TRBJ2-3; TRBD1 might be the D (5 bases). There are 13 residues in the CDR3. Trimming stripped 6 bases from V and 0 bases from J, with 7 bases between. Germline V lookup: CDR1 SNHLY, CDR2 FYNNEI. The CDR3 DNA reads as TGTGCCAGCAGCAGGGCTAGCACAGATACGCAGTATTTT. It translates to CASSRASTDTQYF.

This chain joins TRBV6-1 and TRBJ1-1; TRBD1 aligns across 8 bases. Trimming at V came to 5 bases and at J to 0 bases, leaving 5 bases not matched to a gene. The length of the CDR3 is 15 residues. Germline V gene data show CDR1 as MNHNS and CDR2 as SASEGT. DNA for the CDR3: TGTGCCAGCAGTCCCAGGGGGCTCGTGAACACTGAAGCTTTCTTT. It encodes CASSPRGLVNTEAFF.

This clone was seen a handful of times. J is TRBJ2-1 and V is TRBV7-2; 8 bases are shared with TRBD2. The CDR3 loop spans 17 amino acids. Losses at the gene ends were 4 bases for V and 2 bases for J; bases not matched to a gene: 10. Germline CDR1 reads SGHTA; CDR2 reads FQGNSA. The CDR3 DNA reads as TGTGCCAGCAGCTCCAGGTCGGCGGGACTAGCCTACAATGAGCAGTTCTTC. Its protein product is CASSSRSAGLAYNEQFF.

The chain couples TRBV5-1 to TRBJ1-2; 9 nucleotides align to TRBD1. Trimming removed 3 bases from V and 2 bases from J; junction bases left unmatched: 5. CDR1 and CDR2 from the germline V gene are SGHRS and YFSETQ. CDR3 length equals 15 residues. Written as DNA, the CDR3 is TGCGCCAGCAGCTCTGGGACAGGGAAGAACTATGGCTACACCTTC. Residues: CASSSGTGKNYGYTF.

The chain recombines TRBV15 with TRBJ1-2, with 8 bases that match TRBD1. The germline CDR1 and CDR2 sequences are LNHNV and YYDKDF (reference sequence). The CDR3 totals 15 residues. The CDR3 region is CTIRGGTGTFRGYTF. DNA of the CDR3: TGTACCATCAGAGGGGGGACAGGCACCTTTCGTGGCTACACCTTC.

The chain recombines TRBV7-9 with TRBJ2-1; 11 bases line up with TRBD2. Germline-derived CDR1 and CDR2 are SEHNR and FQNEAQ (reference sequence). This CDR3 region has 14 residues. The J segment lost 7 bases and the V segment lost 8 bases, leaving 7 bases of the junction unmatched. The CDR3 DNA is TGTGCCAGCGTAACTAGCGGGAGTGGTAATGAGCAGTTCTTC. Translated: CASVTSGSGNEQFF. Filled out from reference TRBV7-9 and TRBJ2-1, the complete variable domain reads DTGVSQNPRHKITKRGQNVTFRCDPISEHNRLYWYRQTLGQGPEFLTYFQNEAQLEKSRLLSDRFSAERPKGSFSTLEIQRTEQGDSAMYLCASVTSGSGNEQFFGPGTRLTVL.

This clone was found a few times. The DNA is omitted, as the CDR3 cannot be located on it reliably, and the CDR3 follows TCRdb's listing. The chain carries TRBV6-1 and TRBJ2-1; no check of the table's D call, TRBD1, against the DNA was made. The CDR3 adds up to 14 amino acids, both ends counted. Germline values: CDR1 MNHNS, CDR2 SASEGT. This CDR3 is CASSSSQGLNEQFF.

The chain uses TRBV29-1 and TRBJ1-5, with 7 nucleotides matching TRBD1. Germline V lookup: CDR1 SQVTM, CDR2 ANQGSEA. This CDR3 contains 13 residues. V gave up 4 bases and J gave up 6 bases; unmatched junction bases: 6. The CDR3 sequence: CSVGTGVGQPQHF. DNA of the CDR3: TGCAGCGTTGGAACAGGGGTGGGTCAGCCCCAGCATTTT.

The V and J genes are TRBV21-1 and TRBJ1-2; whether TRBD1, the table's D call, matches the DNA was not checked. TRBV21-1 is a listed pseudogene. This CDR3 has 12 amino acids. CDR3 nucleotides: TGTGCCAGCAGCTGGCGGGGGGACAGGGCTCCGTTC. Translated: CASSWRGDRAPF.

The CDR3 DNA reads TGTGCCAGCAAGAGGACTAGCGGGAGGCTATCCCAAGAGACCCAGTACTTC. This gives the protein CASKRTSGRLSQETQYF. The gene calls are TRBV2 and TRBJ2-5, with 14 bases matching TRBD2. The junction had 8 bases not matched to a gene; V was cut back by 7 bases and J by 1 base. The CDR3 is 17 amino acids. Germline CDR1 and CDR2: SNHLY and FYNNEI. The full variable domain, in which reference TRBV2 and TRBJ2-5 provide the parts outside the CDR3, is EPEVTQTPSHQVTQMGQEVILRCVPISNHLYFYWYRQILGQKVEFLVSFYNNEISEKSEIFDDQFSVERPDGSNFTLKIRSTKLEDSAMYFCASKRTSGRLSQETQYFGPGTRLLVL.

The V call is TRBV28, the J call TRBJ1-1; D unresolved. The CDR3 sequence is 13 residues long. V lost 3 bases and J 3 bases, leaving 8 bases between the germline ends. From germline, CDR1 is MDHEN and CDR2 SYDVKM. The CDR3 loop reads CASSFKLHTEAFF. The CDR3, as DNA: TGTGCCAGCAGTTTTAAGCTTCACACTGAAGCTTTCTTT. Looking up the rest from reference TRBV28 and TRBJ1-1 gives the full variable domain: DVKVTQSSRYLVKRTGEKVFLECVQDMDHENMFWYRQDPGLGLRLIYFSYDVKMKEKGDIPEGYSVSREKKERFSLILESASTNQTSMYLCASSFKLHTEAFFGQGTRLTVV.

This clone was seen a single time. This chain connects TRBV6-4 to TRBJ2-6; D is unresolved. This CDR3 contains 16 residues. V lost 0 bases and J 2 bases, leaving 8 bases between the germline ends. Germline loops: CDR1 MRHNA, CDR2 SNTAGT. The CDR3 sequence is CASSDSISTGANVLTF. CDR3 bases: TGTGCCAGCAGTGACTCGATAAGCACTGGGGCCAACGTCCTGACTTTC.

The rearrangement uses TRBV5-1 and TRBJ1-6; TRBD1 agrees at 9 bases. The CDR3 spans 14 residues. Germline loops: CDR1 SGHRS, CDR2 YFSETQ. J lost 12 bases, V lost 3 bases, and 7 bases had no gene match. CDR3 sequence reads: CASSSGQGIEPLHF. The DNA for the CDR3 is TGCGCCAGCAGCTCGGGACAGGGCATCGAACCCCTCCACTTT.

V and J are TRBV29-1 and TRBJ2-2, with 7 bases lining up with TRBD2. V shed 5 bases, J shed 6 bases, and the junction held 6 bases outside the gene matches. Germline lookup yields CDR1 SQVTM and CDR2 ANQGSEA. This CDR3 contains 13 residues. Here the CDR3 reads CSVIGLDAGELFF. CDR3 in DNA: TGCAGCGTTATCGGACTAGACGCCGGGGAGCTGTTTTTT.

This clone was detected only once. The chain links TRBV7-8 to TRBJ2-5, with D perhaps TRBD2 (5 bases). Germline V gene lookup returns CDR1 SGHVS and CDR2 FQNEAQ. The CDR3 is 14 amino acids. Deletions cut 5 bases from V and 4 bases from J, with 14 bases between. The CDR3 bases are TGTGCCAGCAGCGATAGCGTGGTAGCAGAGACCCAGTACTTC. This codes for CASSDSVVAETQYF.

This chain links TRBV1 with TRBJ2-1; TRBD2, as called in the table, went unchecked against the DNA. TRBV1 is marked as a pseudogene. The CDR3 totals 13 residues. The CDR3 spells CTSSLVAYNEQFF. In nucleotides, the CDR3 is TGCACCAGCAGCCTGGTAGCCTACAATGAGCAGTTCTTC.

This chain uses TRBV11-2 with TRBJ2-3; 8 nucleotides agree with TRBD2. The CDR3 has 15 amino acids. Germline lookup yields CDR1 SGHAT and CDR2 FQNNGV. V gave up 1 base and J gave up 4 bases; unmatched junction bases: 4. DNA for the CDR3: TGTGCCAGCAGCTTAGGCGGGAGGTGGGCAGATACGCAGTATTTT. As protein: CASSLGGRWADTQYF.

The CDR3, as DNA: TGTGCCAGCTCACTACAGGGATGGAGCTCCTACGAGCAGTACTTC. It codes for CASSLQGWSSYEQYF. The gene calls are TRBV18 and TRBJ2-7; D may be TRBD1 (6 bases). The CDR3 contains 15 residues. V was cut by 4 bases and J by 0 bases, with 13 bases left in between. The germline gives CDR1 KGHSH, CDR2 LQKENI.